These 26 T cell receptor beta chains originate from one sample sequenced in a study of blood T cell repertoires in COVID-19. Sequenced by immunoSEQ multiplex PCR; TCRdb stores in-frame clones only, minus some. The sample gives some 150,000 clones, roughly 88% of which show up once; roughly 8% is in the top ten. Specimen: peripheral blood. These receptors originate from a woman aged 55-70 years with COVID-19, enrolled during active disease.

The CDR3 spells CASSYPRGDYGYTF. The CDR3 nucleotides are TGTGCCAGCAGTTACCCTCGCGGGGACTATGGCTACACCTTC. The chain employs TRBV6-2 or TRBV6-3 and TRBJ1-2; D is ambiguous. The CDR3 loop spans 14 amino acids. V lost 2 bases and J lost 3, with 10 bases in between. Germline V gene sequence: CDR1 MNHEY, CDR2 SVGEGT.

The rearrangement uses TRBV10-3 and TRBJ1-1, with 12 positions matching TRBD1. The length of the CDR3 is 15 residues. Germline CDR1 and CDR2: ENHRY and SYGVKD. V shed 6 bases, J shed 4 bases, and the junction held 6 bases outside the gene matches. The chain's CDR3 is CAIRGQGAFVTEAFF. For the CDR3, the DNA is TGTGCCATCAGGGGACAGGGGGCATTCGTCACTGAAGCTTTCTTT.

The V gene is TRBV19, the J gene TRBJ1-5; D uncertain. This CDR3 comprises 12 residues. From germline, CDR1 is LNHDA and CDR2 SQIVND (reference sequence). V was shortened by 7 bases and J by 7 bases, with 11 bases between the two germline ends. The CDR3 coding sequence is TGTGCCAGTACGGCCCTGGGCCAGCCCCAGCATTTT. As protein: CASTALGQPQHF.

This clone came up once. The J gene is TRBJ2-2, the V gene TRBV7-8; 7 nucleotides match TRBD1. Germline CDR1 reads SGHVS; CDR2 reads FQNEAQ. CDR3 size: 14 residues. The V gene end was trimmed by 10 bases and the J gene end by 2 bases; junction bases not matched to a gene: 7. This CDR3 reads CAIFGQENTGELFF. Written as DNA, the CDR3 is TGTGCCATATTTGGACAGGAAAACACCGGGGAGCTGTTTTTT.

V and J are TRBV5-6 and TRBJ1-2; D is uncertain. V lost 4 bases and J lost 3, with 10 bases in between. The CDR3 consists of 13 residues. Germline CDR1 is SGHDT and CDR2 is YYEEEE. Here the CDR3 reads CASSLVTDYGYTF. The DNA for the CDR3 is TGTGCCAGCAGCCTCGTTACTGACTATGGCTACACCTTC.

The chain links TRBV11-2 to TRBJ2-3; 11 bases agree with TRBD2. The CDR3 length is 15 residues. The V gene end was trimmed by 3 bases and the J gene end by 2 bases; junction bases not matched to a gene: 1. Germline assignment: CDR1 SGHAT and CDR2 FQNNGV. This CDR3 reads CASSLGLADTDTQYF. CDR3 DNA sequence: TGTGCCAGCAGCTTGGGACTAGCGGACACAGATACGCAGTATTTT.

The chain has TRBV6-2 or TRBV6-3 and TRBJ2-7, with D possibly matching TRBD2 (6 bases). In germline, CDR1 is MNHEY, CDR2 SVGEGT. Trimming cost V 2 bases and J 0 bases, with 14 bases left between them. This CDR3 has 16 amino acids. The CDR3 here is CASSYTGTPSSYEQYF. Written as DNA, the CDR3 is TGTGCCAGCAGTTACACCGGGACTCCTAGCTCCTACGAGCAGTACTTC.

The chain employs TRBV6-2 or TRBV6-3 and TRBJ2-2, with 7 bases matching TRBD1. V was clipped by 6 bases and J by 3 bases; unmatched bases: 10. CDR3 length: 16 amino acids. Germline CDR1 is MNHEY and CDR2 is SVGEGT. The CDR3 protein is CASSRQGGLDTGELFF. For the CDR3, the DNA is TGTGCCAGCAGCCGACAGGGCGGTTTAGACACCGGGGAGCTGTTTTTT.

V is TRBV3-1 (or the pseudogene TRBV3-2) and J is TRBJ1-4; D unresolved. Trimming shortened V by 5 bases and J by 7 bases, and 23 bases separated the two germline ends. The CDR3 is made up of 17 amino acids. Per germline, CDR1 LGHDT and CDR2 YNNKEL (reference sequence). CDR3 sequence reads: CASSSSANLRVGEKLFF. CDR3 nucleotide sequence: TGTGCCAGCAGCTCAAGTGCGAACCTGCGGGTGGGTGAAAAACTGTTTTTT.

This clone was seen a single time. V usage is TRBV5-1 and J usage is TRBJ1-1; TRBD1 is a possible D gene (5 bases). V was shortened by 0 bases and J by 1 base, with 10 bases between the two germline ends. CDR3 size: 15 residues. Germline assignment: CDR1 SGHRS and CDR2 YFSETQ. This CDR3 is CASSLAGGGNTEAFF. CDR3 DNA: TGCGCCAGCAGCTTGGCGGGGGGAGGGAACACTGAAGCTTTCTTT.

This clone was seen only once. The rearrangement joins TRBV27 to TRBJ2-7, with a possible D match to TRBD1 (5 bases). Germline lookup yields CDR1 MNHEY and CDR2 SMNVEV (reference sequence). Deletions cut 5 bases from V and 1 base from J, with 21 bases between. The CDR3 extends over 17 amino acids. CDR3 loop: CASSRKRSDTVSYEQYF. The CDR3 DNA sequence: TGTGCCAGCAGTCGCAAGCGTTCGGACACAGTTTCCTACGAGCAGTACTTC.

The chain links TRBV30 to TRBJ2-5; no firm D call. Germline V lookup: CDR1 GTSNPN, CDR2 SVGIG (reference sequence). The CDR3 loop spans 12 amino acids. V lost 4 bases and J 5 bases, leaving 11 bases between the germline ends. This chain's CDR3 is CAWTPTWETQYF. CDR3 DNA sequence: TGTGCCTGGACCCCTACGTGGGAGACCCAGTACTTC.

This chain connects TRBV10-1 to TRBJ1-1, with 7 bases that match TRBD1. The length of the CDR3 is 15 residues. V gave up 3 bases and J gave up 1 base; unmatched junction bases: 5. Per the germline V gene, CDR1 is WNHNN and CDR2 is SYGVQD (reference sequence). This CDR3 is CASSESNRGNTEAFF. The CDR3 coding sequence is TGCGCCAGCAGTGAATCGAACAGGGGGAACACTGAAGCTTTCTTT.

This clone was detected only once. J is TRBJ2-5 and V is TRBV5-4; TRBD1 is a possible D gene (6 bases). There are 13 residues in the CDR3. Trimming cost V 5 bases and J 3 bases, with 11 bases left between them. Germline CDR1 and CDR2: SGHNT and YYREEE (reference sequence). DNA for the CDR3: TGTGCCAGCAGTGTCAGGGGCGAAGAGACCCAGTACTTC. It specifies CASSVRGEETQYF.

This clone was seen only once. The CDR3 bases are TGTGCCAGCAGCTTAGTTTTGAGACAGGGGCTCACAGATACGCAGTATTTT. Amino acid sequence: CASSLVLRQGLTDTQYF. The J gene is TRBJ2-3, the V gene TRBV7-6, with 8 bases matching TRBD1. The CDR3 totals 17 residues. The ends lost 1 base at V and 2 bases at J; junction bases unmatched: 8. Germline V lookup: CDR1 SGHVS, CDR2 FNYEAQ.

This clone showed up many times. This chain uses TRBV5-1 with TRBJ2-7; 12 nucleotides match TRBD2. V lost 6 bases to trimming and J lost 9 bases; unmatched junction nucleotides: 10. Looked up from germline, CDR1 is SGHRS and CDR2 is YFSETQ. The CDR3 runs 14 residues. Written as DNA, the CDR3 is TGCGCCAGCACTGAACTAGCGGGGGGCGCCGTGCAGTACTTC. Encoded protein: CASTELAGGAVQYF.

V gene TRBV27 combines with J gene TRBJ2-7, with 9 bases aligning to TRBD1. Germline V gene lookup returns CDR1 MNHEY and CDR2 SMNVEV (reference sequence). This CDR3 has 13 amino acids. The ends lost 4 bases at V and 4 bases at J; junction bases unmatched: 2. CDR3 in DNA: TGTGCCAGCAGTTCTGGGACAGGGTACGAGCAGTACTTC. This encodes CASSSGTGYEQYF.

Only a few counts were recorded for this clone. This chain joins TRBV2 and TRBJ2-7; 9 positions agree with TRBD2. This CDR3 is built from 13 residues. J gave up 4 bases and V 6 bases, and 4 bases lay outside the gene matches. Germline V gene data show CDR1 as SNHLY and CDR2 as FYNNEI. This CDR3 reads CASRRGGFYEQYF. Here the CDR3 DNA reads TGTGCCAGCAGGCGGGGGGGCTTTTACGAGCAGTACTTC.

This chain links TRBV5-1 with TRBJ2-7; tentatively, D is TRBD1 (6 bases). Per germline, CDR1 SGHRS and CDR2 YFSETQ. The CDR3 spans 16 residues. Trimming took 0 bases from V and 0 from J, leaving 13 bases between them. CDR3 sequence reads: CASSLASQGSSYEQYF. CDR3 sequence (DNA): TGCGCCAGCAGCTTGGCCAGTCAGGGGAGCTCCTACGAGCAGTACTTC.

The J gene is TRBJ2-1, the V gene TRBV18, with a weak D call TRBD2 (7 bases). Germline CDR1 KGHSH, CDR2 LQKENI. CDR3 length: 15 amino acids. The ends were cut back, 4 bases at V and 2 bases at J, with 12 bases in the middle. CDR3 sequence reads: CASSLGEGAYNEQFF. In DNA form, the CDR3 reads TGTGCCAGCTCACTCGGGGAGGGGGCCTACAATGAGCAGTTCTTC.

This chain links TRBV11-1 with TRBJ1-2; 8 bases match TRBD1. The ends lost 5 bases at V and 0 bases at J; junction bases unmatched: 8. The CDR3 has 16 amino acids. Germline V gene sequence: CDR1 SGHAT, CDR2 FQDESV (reference sequence). CDR3 sequence: CASSPTGARSNYGYTF. The DNA of the CDR3 is TGTGCCAGCAGCCCGACAGGGGCGAGGTCTAACTATGGCTACACCTTC. Variable domain in full (rest from reference TRBV11-1 and TRBJ1-2): EAEVAQSPRYKITEKSQAVAFWCDPISGHATLYWYRQILGQGPELLVQFQDESVVDDSQLPKDRFSAERLKGVDSTLKIQPAELGDSAMYLCASSPTGARSNYGYTFGSGTRLTVV.

The rearrangement joins TRBV4-2 to TRBJ2-1, with 10 bases that match TRBD2. Germline V gene lookup returns CDR1 LGHNA and CDR2 YNFKEQ. V was clipped by 4 bases and J by 3 bases; unmatched bases: 3. The CDR3 contains 15 residues. CDR3 sequence (DNA): TGTGCCAGCAGCCTCACTAGCGGGATCTACAATGAGCAGTTCTTC. Its translation is CASSLTSGIYNEQFF.

The chain is built from TRBV5-6 and TRBJ1-1; perhaps TRBD1 as D (6 bases). Germline loops: CDR1 SGHDT, CDR2 YYEEEE. The CDR3 is made up of 14 amino acids. V lost 3 bases and J 6 bases, leaving 15 bases between the germline ends. In nucleotides, the CDR3 is TGTGCCAGCAGCTGGGGTCTGGGGGCCCCTGAAGCTTTCTTT. Its protein product is CASSWGLGAPEAFF.

The chain links TRBV4-3 to TRBJ2-3, with 8 bases fitting TRBD2. Looked up from germline, CDR1 is LGHNA and CDR2 is YSLEER. The CDR3 spans 16 residues. The V and J ends lost 2 bases and 5 bases, in that order; junction bases with no gene match: 9. The CDR3 loop is CASSQSYGGEKDTQYF. The CDR3 bases are TGCGCCAGCAGCCAATCCTACGGGGGGGAAAAAGATACGCAGTATTTT.

This rearrangement joins TRBV27 to TRBJ1-6; TRBD1 is a possible D gene (5 bases). This CDR3 spans 16 amino acids. V lost 1 base and J lost 8, with 15 bases in between. Germline CDR1 is MNHEY and CDR2 is SMNVEV (reference sequence). CDR3 in amino acids: CASSLFPGFTDSPLHF. The CDR3 nucleotides read TGTGCCAGCAGTTTATTTCCAGGGTTCACTGATTCACCCCTCCACTTT.

This clone appeared a single time. The chain has TRBV19 and TRBJ1-1; TRBD1 is a possible D gene (6 bases). The CDR3 contains 14 residues. Germline loops: CDR1 LNHDA, CDR2 SQIVND (reference sequence). Trimming shortened V by 2 bases and J by 5 bases, and 12 bases separated the two germline ends. CDR3 nucleotide sequence: TGTGCCAGTAGTATACAGGGGATTCGGACTGAAGCTTTCTTT. Translating gives CASSIQGIRTEAFF.